The clone carrying this T cell receptor (beta chain) was recorded only once. This sample stems from a study of blood T cell repertoires in COVID-19. Turning to the study itself: COVID-19 samples collected from the United States, Italy and Spain covered acute and convalescent phases. In each case, the material was cDNA or gDNA derived from T cells, B-cell-depleted T cells, or PBMCs.

In the authors' methods: Amplification with reference gene primers provided the estimates of nucleated cell counts. Clones were read by immunoSEQ multiplex PCR, and TCRdb kept only the in-frame ones, dropping some. D and trimming come from the DNA, and the V and J calls and clone size come from that table. The sample contains over 45,000 clones, around 82% of which appear only once. Germline loops: CDR1 SGHAT, CDR2 FQDESV (reference sequence). CDR3 length: 12 residues. V lost 5 bases and J 7 bases, leaving 12 bases between the germline ends. The receptor was isolated from a man between 60 and 75 years old with acute or convalescent COVID-19. This sequence joins TRBV11-1 and TRBJ2-7, with no clear D. Sequencing used peripheral blood. Here the CDR3 reads CASSPGLGEQYF. DNA for the CDR3: TGTGCCAGCAGCCCCGGGTTGGGTGAGCAGTACTTC.